Shown below are 32 T cell receptor beta chains from a single sample sequenced in a study of tumor and adjacent non-tumor tissue in lung cancer. TCRbeta libraries were built with three rounds of nested PCR, modified from ARM-PCR. Via MiXCR, TCRdb re-called the multiplex PCR reads, giving one row per CDR3 protein. The sample includes more than 85,000 distinct CDR3 sequences, roughly 80% of them seen just once. No cell sorting was done before RNA was extracted from the tissue. Sequencing was done on a sample of lung tumor tissue. These receptor sequences come from a woman in her sixties with non-small cell lung cancer.

This clonotype has only a few counts. The junction differs from germline at one of its ends, possibly a read error. This chain connects TRBV12-3 or TRBV12-4 to TRBJ1-2; D is unresolved. This CDR3 contains 12 residues. The CDR3: CASSNRVGGYIF. The CDR3 DNA sequence: TGTGCTAGCAGCAACCGGGTGGGTGGCTACATCTTT.

This clonotype has only a few counts. This chain joins TRBV12-3 or TRBV12-4 and TRBJ2-2; TRBD1 might be the D (5 bases). The CDR3 has 14 amino acids. Trimming took off 7 bases at V and 7 bases at J, with 16 bases between the two ends. CDR3 in DNA: TGTGCCAGCATTAACAGGCGGCTTAGCGGGGAGCTGTTTTTT. Translating it yields CASINRRLSGELFF.

Concerning this clonotype itself: Since a much larger clone is just one base distant, this may be a read error. This chain uses TRBV6-2 or TRBV6-3 with TRBJ2-5; 8 bases fit TRBD2. From germline, CDR1 is MNHEY and CDR2 SVGEGT. The CDR3 loop spans 17 amino acids. J lost 4 bases, V lost 6 bases, and 16 bases had no gene match. CDR3 coding DNA: TGTGCCAGCAGCCCAGCGGGAGCCACGGCGGCAGGAGAGACCCAGTACTTC. This gives the protein CASSPAGATAAGETQYF.

Concerning this clonotype: This could be a read error, since a much larger clone is one nucleotide away. Lacking the conserved final phenylalanine or tryptophan, this CDR3 likely reflects a read error. The V gene is TRBV6-2 or TRBV6-3, the J gene TRBJ2-1; perhaps D is TRBD1 or TRBD2 (6 bases each). Germline V gene data show CDR1 as MNHEY and CDR2 as SVGEGT. Trimming shortened V by 6 bases and J by 7 bases, and 16 bases separated the two germline ends. This CDR3 has 14 amino acids. This chain's CDR3 is CASRKGGLQNEQFL. The DNA of the CDR3 is TGTGCCAGCAGGAAGGGGGGTCTCCAAAATGAGCAGTTCTTA.

On this clonotype itself: A read error may be the cause here, since a much bigger clone is one base away. The chain employs TRBV5-4 and TRBJ1-6, with 10 bases aligning to TRBD1. There are 15 residues in the CDR3. CDR1 is SGHNT, CDR2 YYREEE, per germline (reference sequence). The CDR3 region is CANSFPGQGISPLHF. The DNA of the CDR3 is TGTGCCAACAGCTTCCCGGGACAGGGGATCTCACCCCTCCACTTT.

This clonotype has only one observation. The CDR3 does not close with the conserved phenylalanine or tryptophan, likely indicating a read error. The CDR3 reads CASNYGQELNSGANVLTL. The CDR3 DNA reads TGTGCCAGCAACTATGGACAGGAACTAAACTCTGGGGCCAACGTCCTGACTTTG. The chain links TRBV5-6 to TRBJ2-6; TRBD1 aligns across 7 bases. The junction had 12 bases not matched to a gene; V was cut back by 6 bases and J by 0 bases. The germline CDR1 and CDR2 sequences are SGHDT and YYEEEE. The CDR3 is 18 amino acids.

This clonotype is termed medium-sized. V gene TRBV20-1 combines with J gene TRBJ1-2, with TRBD1 matching 10 bases. Germline CDR1 and CDR2: DFQATT and SNEGSKA (reference sequence). This CDR3 contains 14 residues. The J segment lost 4 bases and the V segment lost 5 bases, leaving 7 bases of the junction unmatched. CDR3 region: CSALPGQGGYGYTF. The CDR3 DNA reads TGCAGTGCTCTACCCGGACAGGGGGGCTATGGCTACACCTTC.

The chain combines TRBV20-1 with TRBJ1-6, with D perhaps TRBD1 (6 bases). The CDR3 spans 14 residues. Germline V gene sequence: CDR1 DFQATT, CDR2 SNEGSKA (reference sequence). The ends were cut back, 4 bases at V and 10 bases at J, with 17 bases in the middle. CDR3 region: CSATKQGLGSPLHF. The DNA for the CDR3 is TGCAGTGCTACAAAACAGGGCCTGGGGTCACCCCTCCACTTT.

To note about this clonotype: This may stem from a read error, because a much larger clone lies one nucleotide away. The missing conserved phenylalanine or tryptophan at the end of this CDR3 makes a read error likely. This sequence joins TRBV29-1 and TRBJ2-1; weak D call: TRBD1 (6 bases). Germline CDR1 SQVTM, CDR2 ANQGSEA. V was cut by 6 bases and J by 0 bases, with 21 bases left in between. This CDR3 is 17 amino acids long. CDR3 nucleotides: TGCAGCGTCCTCCGGGACATTGAAGCGGCCTCCTACAATGAGCAGTTCTCC. Translation gives CSVLRDIEAASYNEQFS.

This clonotype occurred a few times. This may be a read error: a much more frequent sequence differs by one nucleotide. The gene calls are TRBV10-3 and TRBJ1-1; 10 bases are shared with TRBD1. V was pared by 6 bases and J by 5 bases, with 9 bases of the junction left unmatched. The CDR3 sequence is 15 residues long. Germline lookup yields CDR1 ENHRY and CDR2 SYGVKD. Written as DNA, the CDR3 is TGTGCCATCAGCGGGACAGGGGATAGTGTAACTGAAGCTTTCTTT. Amino acids: CAISGTGDSVTEAFF.

As to this clonotype: Just one base apart from a much larger clone, this may be a read error. This chain links TRBV20-1 with TRBJ2-7; possible D gene TRBD2, 7 bases. In germline, CDR1 is DFQATT, CDR2 SNEGSKA (reference sequence). V gave up 0 bases and J gave up 5 bases, with 14 bases separating them. There are 14 residues in the CDR3. This CDR3 reads CSARDGEGGDEQYF. As DNA, the CDR3 is TGCAGTGCTAGAGATGGGGAGGGGGGGGACGAGCAGTACTTC.

As to this clonotype: Possible read error: a much larger clone is one base away. The rearrangement links TRBV4-3 to TRBJ2-1; 11 bases line up with TRBD2. The CDR3 consists of 16 residues. CDR1 LGHNA and CDR2 YSLEER come from the germline V gene. CDR3 sequence reads: CVSSRQLAGVYNEQFF. For the CDR3, the DNA is TGCGTCAGCAGCCGCCAACTAGCGGGAGTGTACAATGAGCAGTTCTTC.

Concerning this clonotype itself: A junction boundary mismatches the germline segment, possibly from a read error. The genes are TRBV24-1 and TRBJ2-2; D might be TRBD1 (5 bases). Germline CDR1 KGHDR, CDR2 SFDVKD. CDR3 length: 14 amino acids. CDR3 region: CATSVGQNTEELFF. CDR3 sequence (DNA): TGTGCCACCAGTGTTGGACAAAATACCGAGGAGCTGTTTTTT.

The chain couples TRBV27 to TRBJ2-1; the D gene is possibly TRBD2 (6 bases). Germline CDR1 is MNHEY and CDR2 is SMNVEV (reference sequence). This CDR3 is 13 amino acids long. V lost 3 bases and J lost 10, with 13 bases in between. The CDR3 loop is CASSFGWGVEQFF. The CDR3 DNA is TGTGCCAGCAGTTTTGGATGGGGGGTCGAGCAGTTCTTC.

Details on this clonotype: Possible read error: a much larger clone is one base away. The chain employs TRBV20-1 and TRBJ1-3; 10 bases match TRBD1. The CDR3 has 14 amino acids. V gave up 3 bases and J gave up 12 bases; unmatched junction bases: 11. Germline V CDR1 and CDR2: DFQATT, SNEGSKA (reference sequence). CDR3 residues: CSASSDRGWDIIYF. The CDR3 DNA reads TGCAGTGCTAGTTCGGACAGGGGGTGGGACATCATATATTTT.

The gene calls are TRBV21-1 and TRBJ2-3; the table calls TRBD2, which could not be checked here. TRBV21-1 is a known pseudogene. The CDR3 extends over 18 amino acids. CDR3 bases: TGTGCCAGCAGCATCGGACTAGCACCGAGGCCGAGCACAGATACGCAGTATTTT. Protein product: CASSIGLAPRPSTDTQYF.

This clonotype was observed a handful of times. The chain is built from TRBV19 and TRBJ1-4; D is uncertain. V was cut by 6 bases and J by 0 bases, with 5 bases left in between. Germline V gene sequence: CDR1 LNHDA, CDR2 SQIVND (reference sequence). The CDR3 runs to 13 residues. The CDR3 reads CASRQSTNEKLFF. Here the CDR3 DNA reads TGTGCCAGTAGACAGTCAACTAATGAAAAACTGTTTTTT.

In regard to this clonotype: At one end the junction does not follow the germline gene, possibly because of a read error. The V gene is TRBV29-1, the J gene TRBJ1-2, with a possible D match to TRBD1 (5 bases). The CDR3 is 13 amino acids. Germline V gene data show CDR1 as SQVTM and CDR2 as ANQGSEA. CDR3 sequence (DNA): TGCGGCGTTGAGAGAGGGACTCTCTATGGCTACACCTTC. Translated, it gives CGVERGTLYGYTF.

This clonotype was detected once. The germline gene is not matched at one end of the junction; a read error may be the cause. This sequence joins TRBV6-2 or TRBV6-3 and TRBJ2-7, with D tentatively TRBD1 or TRBD2 (5 bases each). This CDR3 is 14 amino acids long. The germline gives CDR1 MNHEY, CDR2 SVGEGT. The CDR3 loop reads CASTRGRGPYEQYF. CDR3 bases: TGCGCCAGCACCAGAGGACGGGGACCATACGAGCAGTACTTC.

This clonotype has a handful of counts. The J gene is TRBJ2-7, the V gene TRBV11-2; D ambiguous. This CDR3 spans 12 amino acids. Trimming shortened V by 0 bases and J by 3 bases, and 3 bases separated the two germline ends. The germline gives CDR1 SGHAT, CDR2 FQNNGV. The CDR3 nucleotides are TGTGCCAGCAGCTTAGATGGCTACGAGCAGTACTTC. Translated: CASSLDGYEQYF.

Turning to this clonotype: At one end, the junction sequence differs from germline, possibly due to a read error. This sequence joins TRBV11-1 and TRBJ2-1; D gene ambiguous. CDR1 and CDR2 from the germline V gene are SGHAT and FQDESV (reference sequence). The CDR3 extends over 14 amino acids. Here the CDR3 DNA reads TGTACCAGCAGCCGGGCAAACTCCTACAATGAGCAGTTCTTT. It encodes CTSSRANSYNEQFF.

Concerning this clonotype itself: A read error is likely, as this CDR3 ends without the conserved phenylalanine or tryptophan. The rearrangement links TRBV11-3 to TRBJ2-2, with D maybe TRBD1 (6 bases). In germline, CDR1 is SGHNT, CDR2 YENEEA. The CDR3 length is 15 residues. CDR3 in amino acids: CGSSLVSRGGGELFY. The CDR3 DNA sequence: TGTGGCAGCAGCTTAGTATCCAGGGGCGGCGGGGAGCTGTTTTAT.

Details on this clonotype: One junction end does not reproduce the germline sequence, and a read error may be involved. This sequence joins TRBV20-1 and TRBJ2-7; TRBD2 might be the D (6 bases). From germline, CDR1 is DFQATT and CDR2 SNEGSKA (reference sequence). The CDR3 has 12 amino acids. CDR3 amino acids: CSARGQTGEQYF. CDR3 nucleotide sequence: TGCAGTGCTAGGGGGCAAACGGGGGAGCAATACTTC.

This clonotype appeared many times. This chain joins TRBV11-2 and TRBJ2-5; D gene ambiguous. Germline V gene data show CDR1 as SGHAT and CDR2 as FQNNGV. V lost 8 bases to trimming and J lost 2 bases, with 6 bases between them. The CDR3 runs 11 residues. The CDR3 protein is CASLGQETQYF. DNA for the CDR3: TGTGCCAGCCTCGGACAAGAGACCCAGTACTTC.

Points on this clonotype: The junction departs from the called germline gene at one end, perhaps through a read error. J is TRBJ2-3 and V is TRBV6-5; the D gene is possibly TRBD2 (5 bases). The germline V gene has CDR1 MNHEY and CDR2 SVGAGI. This CDR3 contains 14 residues. Written as DNA, the CDR3 is TGTGCCAGCAGTTACTCTCCTAGCTCCTATACGCGGTATTTT. Its translation: CASSYSPSSYTRYF.

Points on this clonotype: This may arise from a read error, as a much more abundant clone is one base away. V gene TRBV4-3 combines with J gene TRBJ2-5; 7 bases agree with TRBD2. The CDR3 extends over 14 amino acids. Germline CDR1 and CDR2: LGHNA and YSLEER. CDR3 protein: CASCQDGAGRVQYF. DNA for the CDR3: TGCGCCAGCTGCCAAGATGGCGCAGGGAGGGTCCAGTACTTC.

Concerning this clonotype: A much more abundant neighbour one base away suggests this may be a read error. The CDR3 end shows no conserved phenylalanine or tryptophan, and so a read error is likely. The chain links TRBV4-1 to TRBJ2-1; D perhaps matches TRBD1 (6 bases). Germline-derived CDR1 and CDR2 are MGHRA and YSYEKL. V was clipped by 1 base and J by 3 bases, with 10 bases between them. CDR3 length equals 15 residues. DNA of the CDR3: TGCGCCAGCAGCCAAGTTTCAGGGGTCTACAATGAGCAGTTCTCC. The encoded protein is CASSQVSGVYNEQFS.

Comments on this clonotype: A read error may produce the germline difference seen at one junction end. The V call is TRBV20-1, the J call TRBJ2-7; either TRBD1 or TRBD2 may fit D (6 bases each). The CDR3 extends over 16 amino acids. Germline assignment: CDR1 DFQATT and CDR2 SNEGSKA (reference sequence). This chain's CDR3 is CSARDSLRRGRYEQYF. The CDR3 DNA reads TGCAGTGCTAGAGATTCTTTGCGGAGGGGGAGGTACGAGCAATACTTC.

The rearrangement joins TRBV29-1 to TRBJ2-7; the match to TRBD1 covers 10 bases. In germline, CDR1 is SQVTM, CDR2 ANQGSEA. J lost 1 base, V lost 5 bases, and 8 bases had no gene match. CDR3 length equals 15 residues. In nucleotides, the CDR3 is TGCAGCGTTAGGCTCCGACAGGGGGCTTCCTACGAGCAGTACTTC. Its translation is CSVRLRQGASYEQYF.

With respect to this clonotype: Likely a read error: the CDR3 ends without its conserved phenylalanine or tryptophan. The limits of the CDR3 on the DNA are not certain, so only TCRdb's listed CDR3 is given. The rearrangement links TRBV11-2 to TRBJ2-3. Germline lookup yields CDR1 SGHAT and CDR2 FQNNGV. Termini included, the CDR3 measures 11 amino acids. This CDR3 is CASSLIDTKYS.

In this sample, this clonotype turned up a few times. A much larger clone is a single base away; this may be a read error. The CDR3 does not end in the conserved phenylalanine or tryptophan, so this is likely a read error. This chain connects TRBV12-3 or TRBV12-4 to TRBJ2-7; 10 bases align to TRBD1. The CDR3 has 14 residues. V gave up 3 bases and J gave up 7 bases; unmatched junction bases: 6. The DNA of the CDR3 is TGTGCCAGCAGTTTCGGGACAGGGGTTCATGAGCAGTACTTA. It specifies CASSFGTGVHEQYL.

Points on this clonotype: This CDR3 is missing its conserved last phenylalanine or tryptophan, likely due to a read error. The V gene is TRBV4-2, the J gene TRBJ2-3, with D possibly being TRBD2 (5 bases). V was cut by 0 bases and J by 2 bases, with 15 bases left in between. Germline-derived CDR1 and CDR2 are LGHNA and YNFKEQ. The CDR3 extends over 17 amino acids. The CDR3 reads CASSQDWERSITDTQYS. For the CDR3, the DNA is TGTGCCAGCAGCCAAGATTGGGAGCGGTCTATCACAGATACGCAGTATTCT.